This T cell receptor (beta chain) was sequenced for a study of blood T cells in healthy people across ages. This clonotype was counted only a few times. Primed by a sample-barcoded 5' primer and a J-beta primer mix, a second PCR proceeded for about 7 to 12 cycles. TCRdb re-derived calls from the 5' RACE reads in MiXCR, one entry per CDR3 protein. The sample holds approximately 820,000 distinct CDR3 sequences, around 42% seen once. Total RNA amounts of at least 6 micrograms were extracted per sample. The CDR3 contains 15 residues. V lost 7 bases to trimming and J lost 8 bases; unmatched junction nucleotides: 10. CDR1 is LGHNA, CDR2 YSLEER, per germline.

The origin of this receptor is a man aged 55 to 70 in good health. The sequencing sample was made of blood. V gene TRBV4-3 combines with J gene TRBJ2-1, with 11 bases lining up with TRBD2. DNA for the CDR3: TGCGCCAGCACCTACGGTACTAGCGGGGGCTATGAGCAGTTCTTC. This codes for CASTYGTSGGYEQFF.